This T cell receptor beta chain was identified in a study of a mutant IDH1 vaccine in newly diagnosed glioma. For the study at large: Radiotherapy alone preceded vaccination by 4-6 weeks; alternatively, vaccination started with temozolomide cycles. Most had both radiotherapy and temozolomide beforehand; others had only one. Points from the study as a whole: The vaccine induced immune responses, and these occurred in about 95% of patients.

The repertoire was sequenced with immunoSEQ multiplex PCR; TCRdb's copy has only in-frame clones and lacks some. The sample has approximately 50,000 clones; 88% are singletons. The time point here: week 35, safety follow-up. Doses consisted of 300 ug of mutant IDH1 20-mer peptide each, paired with topical imiquimod. Details on this clone: Its antigen is currently unknown.

Germline assignment: CDR1 SGHTA and CDR2 FQGNSA. J gave up 2 bases and V 4 bases, and 9 bases lay outside the gene matches. There are 16 residues in the CDR3. The input for sequencing was PBMCs, taken from a glioma patient whose treatment included an IDH1 peptide vaccine. This chain uses TRBV7-2 with TRBJ2-5; 8 bases agree with TRBD2. The sequence was collected from a woman in her forties with glioma. The CDR3 nucleotides read TGTGCCAGCAGCTCTAGGAGGAGCGGGGGACAAGAGACCCAGTACTTC. It is translated as CASSSRRSGGQETQYF.